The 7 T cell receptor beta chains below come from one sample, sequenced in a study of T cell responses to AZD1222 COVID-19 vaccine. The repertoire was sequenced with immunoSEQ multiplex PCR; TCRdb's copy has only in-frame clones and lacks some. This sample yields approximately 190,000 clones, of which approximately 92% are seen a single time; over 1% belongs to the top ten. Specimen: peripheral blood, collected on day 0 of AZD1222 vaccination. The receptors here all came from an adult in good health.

CDR3 protein: CASSLGRVTPAQGEKLFF. CDR3 DNA sequence: TGTGCCAGCAGCTTAGGCCGGGTGACTCCAGCTCAGGGTGAAAAACTGTTTTTT. The chain combines TRBV5-6 with TRBJ1-4; D may be TRBD1 (5 bases). This CDR3 is 18 amino acids long. Trimming took off 2 bases at V and 7 bases at J, with 24 bases between the two ends. Germline lookup yields CDR1 SGHDT and CDR2 YYEEEE.

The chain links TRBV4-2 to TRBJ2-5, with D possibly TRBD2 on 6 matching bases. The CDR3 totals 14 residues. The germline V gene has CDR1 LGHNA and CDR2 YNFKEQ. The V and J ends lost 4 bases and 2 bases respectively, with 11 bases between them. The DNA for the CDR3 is TGTGCCAGCAGCCCGCGGGGAGCGCAAGAGACCCAGTACTTC. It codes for CASSPRGAQETQYF.

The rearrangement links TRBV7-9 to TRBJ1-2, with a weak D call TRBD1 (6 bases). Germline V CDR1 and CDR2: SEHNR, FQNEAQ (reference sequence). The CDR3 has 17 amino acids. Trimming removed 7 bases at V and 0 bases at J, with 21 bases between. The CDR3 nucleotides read TGTGCCAGCACCCTAAGGGGGATGGGAGTCCCTAACTATGGCTACACCTTC. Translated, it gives CASTLRGMGVPNYGYTF.

CDR3 residues: CASSLGVVSNEQFF. In DNA, the CDR3 is TGCGCCAGCAGCTTGGGGGTAGTAAGCAATGAGCAGTTCTTC. The V call is TRBV5-1, the J call TRBJ2-1; D is unresolved. The CDR3 is made up of 14 amino acids. Germline CDR1 and CDR2: SGHRS and YFSETQ. Between the trimmed V and J ends, which lost 0 bases and 6 bases, there was a span of 10 bases. The whole variable domain, remainder taken from reference TRBV5-1 and TRBJ2-1, is KAGVTQTPRYLIKTRGQQVTLSCSPISGHRSVSWYQQTPGQGLQFLFEYFSETQRNKGNFPGRFSGRQFSNSRSEMNVSTLELGDSALYLCASSLGVVSNEQFFGPGTRLTVL.

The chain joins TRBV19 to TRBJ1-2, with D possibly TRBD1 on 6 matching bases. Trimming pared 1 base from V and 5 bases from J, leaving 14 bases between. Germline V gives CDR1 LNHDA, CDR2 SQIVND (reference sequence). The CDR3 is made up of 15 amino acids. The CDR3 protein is CASSIAGEGVYGYTF. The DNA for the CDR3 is TGTGCCAGTAGTATAGCGGGTGAGGGGGTTTATGGCTACACCTTC.

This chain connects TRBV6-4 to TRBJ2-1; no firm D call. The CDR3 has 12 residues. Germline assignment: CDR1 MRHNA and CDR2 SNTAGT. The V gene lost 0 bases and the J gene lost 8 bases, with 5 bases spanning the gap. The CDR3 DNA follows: TGTGCCAGCAGTGACTCGTATGATGAGCAGTTCTTC. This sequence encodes CASSDSYDEQFF.

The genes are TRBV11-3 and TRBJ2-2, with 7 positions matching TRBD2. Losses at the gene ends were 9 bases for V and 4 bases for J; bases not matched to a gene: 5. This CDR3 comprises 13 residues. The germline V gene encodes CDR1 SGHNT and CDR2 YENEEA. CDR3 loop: CARAGERTGELFF. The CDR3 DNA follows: TGTGCCAGGGCGGGGGAGCGCACCGGGGAGCTGTTTTTT.